Below, 10 T cell receptor beta chains from the same sample are listed, as sequenced in a study of cytomegalovirus exposure and HLA in healthy donors. The PCR ran on 60 Vbeta and 13 Jbeta primers. Repertoires were generated with immunoSEQ multiplex PCR, while TCRdb's copy carries only in-frame clones and drops some. The repertoire includes about 140,000 clones, around four fifths of them detected once, and around 2.9% sits in the top ten. Sequenced material: PBMCs. Receptors originate from a female donor in good health and CMV-seronegative.

V is TRBV27 and J is TRBJ1-3, with D possibly being TRBD1 (5 bases). From germline, CDR1 is MNHEY and CDR2 SMNVEV (reference sequence). The V gene lost 2 bases and the J gene lost 0 bases, with 5 bases spanning the gap. This CDR3 contains 14 residues. In nucleotides, the CDR3 is TGTGCCAGCAGTTTACAGGGCTCTGGAAACACCATATATTTT. It encodes CASSLQGSGNTIYF.

This chain connects TRBV28 to TRBJ2-5; 8 bases agree with TRBD1. The V and J ends lost 4 bases and 5 bases, in that order; junction bases with no gene match: 12. The CDR3 is made up of 16 amino acids. CDR1 MDHEN and CDR2 SYDVKM come from the germline V gene. The CDR3 region has the DNA TGTGCCAGCAGTTCCCCGGACAGGGTCCGGGACGAGACCCAGTACTTC. As protein: CASSSPDRVRDETQYF.

This clone appeared a few times. The genes are TRBV4-1 and TRBJ2-2; 10 nucleotides match TRBD2. The CDR3 consists of 17 residues. Germline V gene sequence: CDR1 MGHRA, CDR2 YSYEKL. Trimming cost V 1 base and J 5 bases; bases outside gene matches: 7. CDR3 DNA: TGCGCCAGCAGCCAAGGACGGGAGCGGGGGGGAACCGGGGAGCTGTTTTTT. Translated, it gives CASSQGRERGGTGELFF.

J is TRBJ2-3 and V is TRBV30; 14 bases map to TRBD2. Germline trimming cut 5 bases from V and 2 bases from J; bases unmatched to any gene: 15. The germline gives CDR1 GTSNPN, CDR2 SVGIG (reference sequence). The CDR3 sequence is 19 residues long. The CDR3 DNA reads as TGTGCCTGGGCGCCCCGACTAGCGGGAGGGCCCCGATACACAGATACGCAGTATTTT. It encodes CAWAPRLAGGPRYTDTQYF.

The chain links TRBV6-1 to TRBJ1-1; no clear D gene. Trimming took off 6 bases at V and 1 base at J, with 6 bases between the two ends. The CDR3 length is 12 residues. The germline V gene has CDR1 MNHNS and CDR2 SASEGT. The CDR3 sequence: CASSLRNTEAFF. Here the CDR3 DNA reads TGTGCCAGCAGCCTCAGGAACACTGAAGCTTTCTTT.

This clone was counted once. This CDR3 reads CASSSNRRGIKDSPLHF. The CDR3 bases are TGTGCCAGCAGCTCAAACAGGAGGGGTATTAAGGATTCACCCCTCCACTTT. This chain joins TRBV11-2 and TRBJ1-6, with D maybe TRBD1 (5 bases). Per the germline V gene, CDR1 is SGHAT and CDR2 is FQNNGV. This CDR3 is built from 17 residues. V was cut by 4 bases and J by 8 bases, with 21 bases left in between. The full variable domain, in which reference TRBV11-2 and TRBJ1-6 provide the parts outside the CDR3, is EAGVAQSPRYKIIEKRQSVAFWCNPISGHATLYWYQQILGQGPKLLIQFQNNGVVDDSQLPKDRFSAERLKGVDSTLKIQPAKLEDSAVYLCASSSNRRGIKDSPLHFGNGTRLTVT.

The rearrangement uses TRBV27 and TRBJ2-5, with TRBD2 identical over 13 bases. The closer fit of TRBJ2-7 to the DNA end suggests the J call may be wrong. The CDR3 extends over 15 amino acids. CDR1 MNHEY and CDR2 SMNVEV come from the germline V gene (reference sequence). The CDR3 region has the DNA TGTGCCAGCAGCCCAACTAGCGGGAGGGCCTACGAGCAGTACTTC. Translation gives CASSPTSGRAYEQYF.

V usage is TRBV11-2 and J usage is TRBJ1-4; 7 nucleotides agree with TRBD1. Germline assignment: CDR1 SGHAT and CDR2 FQNNGV. V lost 1 base, J lost 3 bases, and 5 bases stayed unmatched. The CDR3 is made up of 16 amino acids. CDR3 in amino acids: CASSLGNRGANEKLFF. CDR3 sequence (DNA): TGTGCCAGCAGCTTAGGAAACAGGGGTGCTAATGAAAAACTGTTTTTT.

J is TRBJ2-1 and V is TRBV27, with a tentative D call TRBD2 (6 bases). Germline V CDR1 and CDR2: MNHEY, SMNVEV (reference sequence). Trimming took off 5 bases at V and 6 bases at J, with 11 bases between the two ends. The CDR3 consists of 13 residues. The CDR3 nucleotides read TGTGCCAGCAGTACCCGGGAGATCAATGAGCAGTTCTTC. Encoded protein: CASSTREINEQFF.

This chain uses TRBV7-9 with TRBJ2-5; D possibly uses TRBD1 or TRBD2 (5 bases each). The better agreement between TRBJ2-7 and the DNA end casts doubt on the J call. The CDR3 totals 13 residues. From germline, CDR1 is SEHNR and CDR2 FQNEAQ (reference sequence). The CDR3 spells CASSLAQGHEQYF. In DNA form, the CDR3 reads TGTGCCAGCAGCTTAGCCCAGGGACACGAGCAGTACTTC.